This TCR beta chain originates from a study of identifying expanded T cells in peripheral blood. Study observations and caveats: Over about two and four weeks, about 15 and 18 clones changed, versus 1.2 between replicates.

TCRdb keeps only in-frame clones here, not all; method: immunoSEQ multiplex PCR. This repertoire shows just under 65,000 clones, around 87% found once; its top ten account for about 4.5%. Germline V CDR1 and CDR2: SNHLY, FYNNEI. V was pared by 8 bases and J by 9 bases, with 4 bases of the junction left unmatched. The CDR3 covers 13 residues. As regards this clone: Its antigen remains unknown.

Sample: blood. The clonotype originates from a person between 18 and 70 years old in good health. The V gene is TRBV2, the J gene TRBJ2-1, with TRBD2 matching over 13 bases. The chain's CDR3 is CASGGLAGTEQFF. The CDR3 bases are TGTGCCAGCGGGGGACTAGCGGGGACTGAGCAGTTCTTC.